This passage covers 9 T cell receptor beta chains from one sample sequenced in a study of cytomegalovirus exposure and HLA in healthy donors. PCR amplification relied on 60 Vbeta primers (plus 13 Jbeta primers). The repertoire was sequenced with immunoSEQ multiplex PCR; TCRdb's copy has only in-frame clones and lacks some. The table includes around 99,000 clones, about 78% detected once. The sample consisted of PBMCs. All receptors come from a man aged 40-49 years in good health and CMV-seronegative.

This clone came up once. This sequence joins TRBV6-6 and TRBJ2-5, with 9 positions matching TRBD2. The CDR3 is 15 residues long. Germline-derived CDR1 and CDR2 are MNHNY and SVGAGI (reference sequence). Trimming took 5 bases from V and 1 from J; bases not matched to a gene: 5. The CDR3 bases are TGTGCCAGCAGTATAACGCGGGGGGGCCAAGAGACCCAGTACTTC. Translation gives CASSITRGGQETQYF.

This clone has just one count. This chain connects TRBV28 to TRBJ1-1, with D perhaps TRBD1 (5 bases). CDR1 MDHEN and CDR2 SYDVKM come from the germline V gene. V lost 6 bases to trimming and J lost 1 base, with 12 bases between them. The CDR3 length is 14 residues. CDR3 sequence (DNA): TGTGCCAGCAGCCTCGTTACAGGGAACACTGAAGCTTTCTTT. As protein: CASSLVTGNTEAFF.

The chain employs TRBV9 and TRBJ1-5, with D uncertain. In germline, CDR1 is SGDLS, CDR2 YYNGEE. The CDR3 runs to 15 residues. Trimming shortened V by 0 bases and J by 7 bases, and 14 bases separated the two germline ends. The CDR3 sequence is CASSVDVGGGQPQHF. Written as DNA, the CDR3 is TGTGCCAGCAGCGTAGATGTAGGTGGCGGGCAGCCCCAGCATTTT.

The genes are TRBV27 and TRBJ1-4, with TRBD1 identical over 9 bases. Germline CDR1 reads MNHEY; CDR2 reads SMNVEV (reference sequence). Trimming took 8 bases from V and 8 from J; bases not matched to a gene: 6. The CDR3 has 13 amino acids. The CDR3 is CASRGQGREKLFF. CDR3 nucleotides: TGTGCCAGCCGGGGACAGGGCAGAGAAAAACTGTTTTTT.

V and J are TRBV27 and TRBJ1-1; 7 positions match TRBD1. This CDR3 is built from 13 residues. CDR1 and CDR2 (germline): MNHEY, SMNVEV (reference sequence). V lost 0 bases and J lost 6; bases outside the gene matches: 1. In DNA, the CDR3 is TGTGCCAGCAGTTTATCAGGGGGCCCTGAAGCTTTCTTT. Translating gives CASSLSGGPEAFF.

The genes are TRBV5-4 and TRBJ1-1; 7 positions match TRBD1. The germline V gene encodes CDR1 SGHNT and CDR2 YYREEE (reference sequence). CDR3 length equals 14 residues. Losses at the gene ends were 0 bases for V and 3 bases for J; bases not matched to a gene: 2. The CDR3 region is CASSLGRGDTEAFF. The CDR3 bases are TGTGCCAGCAGCTTGGGCAGGGGGGACACTGAAGCTTTCTTT.

In nucleotides, the CDR3 is TGTGCCAGCAGCCATGCCGGGACAGGGGACTATGGCTACACCTTC. Its protein product is CASSHAGTGDYGYTF. The gene calls are TRBV5-4 and TRBJ1-2; 10 nucleotides agree with TRBD1. The CDR3 loop spans 15 amino acids. Germline V CDR1 and CDR2: SGHNT, YYREEE (reference sequence). Trimming cost V 4 bases and J 3 bases; bases outside gene matches: 6.

The chain combines TRBV5-6 with TRBJ2-3; no clear D. Trimming took off 0 bases at V and 5 bases at J, with 13 bases between the two ends. Per the germline V gene, CDR1 is SGHDT and CDR2 is YYEEEE. The CDR3 is made up of 15 amino acids. The chain's CDR3 is CASSLAGLEGDTQYF. The DNA for the CDR3 is TGTGCCAGCAGCTTGGCGGGTCTAGAAGGAGATACGCAGTATTTT.

The chain carries TRBV5-4 and TRBJ2-1, with 9 bases identical to TRBD1. The trim removed 5 bases at V and 7 bases at J, leaving 10 bases unmatched. The germline gives CDR1 SGHNT, CDR2 YYREEE (reference sequence). This CDR3 is built from 15 residues. The CDR3 spells CASRLQGAGWNEQFF. CDR3 DNA: TGTGCCAGCAGATTACAGGGGGCTGGGTGGAATGAGCAGTTCTTC. Based on the CDR3 plus reference TRBV5-4 and TRBJ2-1, the full variable domain is ETGVTQSPTHLIKTRGQQVTLRCSSQSGHNTVSWYQQALGQGPQFIFQYYREEENGRGNFPPRFSGLQFPNYSSELNVNALELDDSALYLCASRLQGAGWNEQFFGPGTRLTVL.